This is a list of T cell receptor beta chains from one sample in a study of T cell responses to AZD1222 COVID-19 vaccine. The protocol was immunoSEQ multiplex PCR, while the TCRdb copy is restricted to in-frame clones and leaves out a portion. Seen here are about 140,000 clones, approximately 92% observed once, and the top ten hold over 1.5%. The specimen comprised peripheral blood, sampled on day 0 of AZD1222 vaccination. The source is an adult in good health. CDR3s include the opening cysteine and the closing phenylalanine or tryptophan. D genes are given only for firm matches. The size field is filled for only some rows; it gives once, few, many or a size class.

J | size | D | V | CDR3 | DNA
TRBJ2-1 | once | - | TRBV25-1 | CASSELEGQPYNEQFF | TGTGCCAGCAGTGAATTAGAGGGACAACCTTACAATGAGCAGTTCTTC
TRBJ1-1 | - | - | TRBV7-3 | CASSSSGSDGEAFF | TGTGCCAGCAGCTCATCGGGGTCGGACGGTGAAGCTTTCTTT
TRBJ1-2 | - | TRBD1 | TRBV7-3 | CASSDGTGNGYTF | TGTGCCAGCAGCGACGGGACAGGGAATGGCTACACCTTC
TRBJ2-5 | - | TRBD2 | TRBV5-1 | CASSPSVVAGRHETQYF | TGCGCCAGCAGCCCCTCGGTGGTAGCGGGACGGCACGAGACCCAGTACTTC
TRBJ2-5 | - | TRBD1 | TRBV7-3 | CASSLTFLVILTGAPETQYF | TGTGCCAGCAGCTTAACTTTTTTGGTTATTCTGACAGGGGCCCCAGAGACCCAGTACTTC
TRBJ2-4 | - | - | TRBV2 | CASSGVIGIAGNIQYF | TGTGCCAGCAGTGGTGTTATTGGTATAGCAGGAAACATTCAGTACTTC
TRBJ2-2 | - | - | TRBV27 | CASSFQRVIPGELFF | TGTGCCAGCAGTTTCCAGCGGGTAATCCCCGGGGAGCTGTTTTTT
TRBJ2-2 | once | TRBD2 | TRBV27 | CASSLGVAGLVNTGELFF | TGTGCCAGCAGTTTAGGGGTTGCGGGACTAGTTAACACCGGGGAGCTGTTTTTT
TRBJ1-4 | - | - | TRBV2 | CASSVPGQWEKLFF | TGTGCCAGCAGCGTACCGGGACAATGGGAAAAACTGTTTTTT
TRBJ1-5 | - | - | TRBV21-1 | CASSKAPRTGKPTANQPQHF | TGTGCCAGCAGCAAAGCCCCGAGGACAGGGAAACCCACGGCAAATCAGCCCCAGCATTTT
TRBJ1-2 | once | - | TRBV7-9 | CASSLAPLANYGYTF | TGTGCCAGCAGCTTAGCCCCCCTAGCTAACTATGGCTACACCTTC
TRBJ1-5 | - | - | TRBV24-1 | CATSDHGEGNQPQHF | TGTGCCACCAGTGATCACGGGGAGGGCAATCAGCCCCAGCATTTT
TRBJ2-2 | - | - | TRBV7-3 | CASAAWDTGELFF | TGTGCCAGCGCAGCGTGGGACACCGGGGAGCTGTTTTTT
TRBJ1-2 | once | - | TRBV28 | CASSLGGTVTGMGGYTF | TGTGCCAGCAGTTTAGGAGGAACGGTTACGGGAATGGGTGGCTACACCTTC
TRBJ2-5 | - | - | TRBV6-7 | CASSPSTVPQETQYF | TGTGCCAGCAGCCCTTCCACGGTGCCCCAAGAGACCCAGTACTTC
TRBJ2-7 | - | - | TRBV18 | CASSQPGAAGEQYF | TGTGCCAGCTCACAACCGGGCGCGGCTGGAGAGCAGTACTTC
TRBJ2-4 | - | - | TRBV5-1 | CASSLGGIENIQYF | TGCGCCAGCAGCTTGGGGGGTATCGAAAACATTCAGTACTTC
TRBJ1-1 | few | - | TRBV20-1 | CSASQGINTEAFF | TGCAGTGCTAGTCAGGGCATCAACACTGAAGCTTTCTTT
TRBJ1-2 | - | - | TRBV27 | CASQRTATLRGYTF | TGTGCCAGCCAAAGGACCGCGACGTTACGTGGCTACACCTTC
TRBJ2-7 | - | - | TRBV30 | CAWRQRGASYEQYF | TGTGCCTGGAGACAAAGGGGGGCCTCCTACGAGCAGTACTTC
TRBJ1-5 | - | - | TRBV6-5 | CASSYSIVSQPQHF | TGTGCCAGCAGTTACTCGATTGTTTCACAGCCCCAGCATTTT
TRBJ1-2 | once | - | TRBV7-8 | CASSSVRDYSYGYTF | TGTGCCAGCAGCTCCGTCAGGGATTATAGCTATGGCTACACCTTC
TRBJ2-7 | - | - | TRBV19 | CASSFLSHRAGATYEQYF | TGTGCCAGTAGTTTCTTAAGCCACAGGGCCGGGGCAACCTACGAGCAGTACTTC
TRBJ1-5 | - | - | TRBV19 | CASSIILRGRNQPQHF | TGTGCCAGTAGTATTATCCTGAGGGGCAGAAATCAGCCCCAGCATTTT